The source of this T cell receptor (beta chain) is a study of shared clonotypes between healthy human individuals. Points from the study as a whole: A handful of donors held 4.5% to 5% of naive CD4 clonotypes in common.

The authors loaded around 190 ng DNA, roughly 27,000 T cell genomes, into sorted-subset replicate PCRs. Measured with immunoSEQ multiplex PCR; TCRdb has only the in-frame clones, and not every one. The data hold hundreds of thousands of clones, with 85% to 95% observed a single time. On this clone itself: Its antigen is unknown.

The naive CD8 population came from CD45RO-negative cells selected for CCR7, without terminally differentiated effector memory CD45RA+ cells. Sample: naive CD8+ T cells sorted from blood. The receptor was isolated from a woman in her twenties or thirties in good health.

The CDR3 DNA sequence: TGTGCCAGCAGCTTGGGGGGAAGAGAGACCCAGTACTTC. Translation gives CASSLGGRETQYF. The chain combines TRBV13 with TRBJ2-5; tentative D call: TRBD2 (6 bases). Trimming cost V 3 bases and J 4 bases, with 9 bases left between them. Germline V lookup: CDR1 PRHDT, CDR2 FYEKMQ (reference sequence). This CDR3 is built from 13 residues.